This record looks at one T cell receptor (beta chain) sequence and its context. Its matching antigen is unknown. 13 Jbeta primers and 60 Vbeta primers were used for the PCR. Generated by immunoSEQ multiplex PCR, the TCRdb table keeps only in-frame clones and is missing some. Among some 150,000 clones listed, less than 80% were seen once. This entry belongs to a study of cytomegalovirus exposure and HLA in healthy donors. Study conclusions and caveats: Listed as cytomegalovirus-associated were 150 or so TCR beta chains. TCR beta V segments were, for the most part, productive about 87% or about 30% of the time in an earlier analysis. One variant, a missense change in DCLRE1C, was linked in a later analysis to TCR beta V- and J-gene trimming. Later analysis revealed greater clonal expansion in HLA-associated TCR beta chains than in equally common others.

V gave up 4 bases and J gave up 7 bases; unmatched junction bases: 16. The CDR3 spans 17 residues. The germline CDR1 and CDR2 sequences are SGDLS and YYNGEE. The genes are TRBV9 and TRBJ2-7, with 11 bases identical to TRBD1. The origin of this receptor is a man aged 25-40 years in good health and CMV-seronegative. The specimen was PBMCs. The CDR3 region is CASSRTGGSGGLWEQYF. The CDR3 DNA sequence: TGTGCCAGCAGCCGGACAGGGGGCTCAGGTGGTCTATGGGAGCAGTACTTC.